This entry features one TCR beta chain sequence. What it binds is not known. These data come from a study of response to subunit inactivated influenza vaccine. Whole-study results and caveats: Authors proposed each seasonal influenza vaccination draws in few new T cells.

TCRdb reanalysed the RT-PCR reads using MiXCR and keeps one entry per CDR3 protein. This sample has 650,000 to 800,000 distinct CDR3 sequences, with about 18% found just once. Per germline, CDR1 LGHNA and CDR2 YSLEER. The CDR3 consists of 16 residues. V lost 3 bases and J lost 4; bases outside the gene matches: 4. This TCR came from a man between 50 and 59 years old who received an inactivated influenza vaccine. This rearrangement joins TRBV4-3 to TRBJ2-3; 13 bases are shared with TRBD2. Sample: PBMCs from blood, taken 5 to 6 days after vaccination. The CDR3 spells CASSHGLAGVSDTQYF. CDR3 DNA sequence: TGCGCCAGCAGCCATGGACTAGCGGGAGTGTCAGATACGCAGTATTTT.